This record concerns one T cell receptor beta chain sequence. No antigen is known for it. Lysates of CMV-infected fibroblasts at 9.5 to 10 ug/mL stimulated these cells. Memory cells lacking CD40L and CD69 with high CD45RO were sorted. These data originate in a study of persistence of HIV-infected CD4 T cells. The immunoSEQ assay was version 4, run in survey mode. The protocol was immunoSEQ multiplex PCR, while the TCRdb copy is restricted to in-frame clones and leaves out a portion. The table lists 25,000 to 30,000 clones, more than 75% of them singletons. CDR1 is LNHDA, CDR2 SQIVND, per germline (reference sequence). V was cut by 4 bases and J by 2 bases, with 11 bases left in between. The CDR3 loop spans 15 amino acids.

The receptor comes from an adult man with HIV who was CMV-seropositive. The chain joins TRBV19 to TRBJ2-2, with a tentative D call TRBD1 (5 bases). The sample consisted of CD4+ T cells sorted from PBMCs after 18-hour stimulation, taken from a patient who received antiretroviral therapy. The CDR3 reads CASSKGQGNTGELFF. The DNA of the CDR3 is TGTGCCAGTAGTAAGGGCCAGGGAAACACCGGGGAGCTGTTTTTT.